This TCR beta chain stems from a study of beta chain features in type 1 diabetes. Germline CDR1 is MGHDK and CDR2 is SYGVNS. V was pared by 6 bases and J by 8 bases, with 13 bases between. This CDR3 is built from 13 residues. Expressed TCRB transcripts got sequenced, as all isolated RNA was reverse transcribed. Produced via immunoSEQ multiplex PCR; TCRdb's table is partial and in-frame only. This sample carries tens of thousands of clones, approximately 62% of them seen once, and the ten largest clones take about 2.2%. The sequence was obtained from a young woman in good health. Sequences were obtained from Tregs from blood. This chain joins TRBV25-1 and TRBJ1-4; the D gene is possibly TRBD1 (6 bases). CDR3 region: CASRGQLGEKLFF. The CDR3 nucleotides read TGTGCCAGCAGAGGACAGTTGGGGGAAAAACTGTTTTTT.